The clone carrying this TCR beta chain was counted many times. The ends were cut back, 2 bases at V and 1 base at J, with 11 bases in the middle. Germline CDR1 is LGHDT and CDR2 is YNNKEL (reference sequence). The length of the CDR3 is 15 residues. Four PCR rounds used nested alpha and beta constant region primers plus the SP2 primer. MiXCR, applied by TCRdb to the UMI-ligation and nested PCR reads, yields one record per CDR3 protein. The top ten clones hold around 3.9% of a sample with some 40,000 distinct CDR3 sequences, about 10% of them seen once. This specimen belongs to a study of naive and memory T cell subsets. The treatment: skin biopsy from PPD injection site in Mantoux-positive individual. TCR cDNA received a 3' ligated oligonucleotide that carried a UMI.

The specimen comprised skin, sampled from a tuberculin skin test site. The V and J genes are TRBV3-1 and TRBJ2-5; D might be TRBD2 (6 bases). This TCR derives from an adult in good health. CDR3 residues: CASSQIGGAQETQYF. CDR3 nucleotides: TGTGCCAGCAGCCAAATCGGGGGAGCCCAAGAGACCCAGTACTTC.